This T cell receptor (beta chain) is from a study of OX40 agonist ivuxolimab in advanced cancers. Turning to the study itself: Ivuxolimab is an agonistic anti-OX40 (CD134) antibody, and patients were treated with it.

Sequenced by immunoSEQ multiplex PCR; TCRdb stores in-frame clones only, minus some. The data contain roughly 38,000 clones, almost 85% of them singletons. Findings and caveats of the study: Which antigen the expanded peripheral T cells recognized is unknown. Low normalized clonal expansion also occurred in some nonresponding patients.

The CDR3 totals 15 residues. CDR1 is MNHEY and CDR2 is SVGAGI in the germline V gene. With 4 bases removed from V and 4 bases from J, the gap between germline ends came to 13 bases. Details on this clone: As yet, its antigen is unknown.

V gene TRBV6-5 combines with J gene TRBJ2-2; D call uncertain. The sequencing here drew on CD4+ or CD8+ T cells sorted from blood, taken in a trial of the OX40 agonist ivuxolimab. This sequence originates from an adult with an advanced solid tumor such as melanoma, head and neck, liver or kidney cancer. The CDR3 sequence: CASSFRESSTGELFF. The CDR3 DNA sequence: TGTGCCAGCAGTTTTAGGGAAAGTAGCACCGGGGAGCTGTTTTTT.